This T cell receptor beta chain was captured by sequencing in a study of CD8+ T cells in alopecia areata (dated by TCRdb to between 2018 and 2020). As for the study more broadly: The treated patients took part in an open-label pilot trial in which moderate-to-severe alopecia areata was treated with oral tofacitinib at 5 to 10 mg twice daily. Patients stayed on tofacitinib for 6 to 18 months and then had 6 months of follow-up off drug so that delayed response and recurrence could be assessed. In treated patients, disease severity was measured using the SALT score, which gives the percentage of scalp surface area affected. To study T cell clonal expansion in alopecia areata, the researchers applied high-throughput TCRbeta sequencing to both the C3H/HeJ mouse model and human patients. Human TCRbeta sequencing covered scalp tissue and sorted CD4+ and CD8+ peripheral blood T cells from patchy and totalis/universalis alopecia areata patients and healthy controls. Patients on tofacitinib were biopsied at baseline and after 4 and 24 weeks of treatment, and several of the patients also had a later scalp biopsy. Clonality in the scalp was compared among normal scalp (n=4), patchy alopecia areata scalp (n=8), and alopecia totalis/universalis scalp (n=8). The RNA source kit depended on sample type: the PAXgene miRNA kit for fixed scalp, the miRNeasy kit for PBMCs, and the RNeasy kit for mouse skin. Amplification of TCRbeta CDR3 regions was done by immunoSEQ multiplex PCR using 35 Vbeta forward primers and 13 Jbeta reverse primers. Overall results and qualifications from the work: Scalp TCR repertoire analysis is complicated because resident alphabeta T cells in normal human skin are also sequenced, whereas mouse skin is dominated by gammadelta T cells. Higher clonality and more expanded CD8+ clones were observed in lesional scalp than in normal scalp, particularly in alopecia totalis/universalis, a finding suggestive of antigenic drive. During tofacitinib treatment, many expanded lesional clones stuck around in both scalp and blood, and this persistence may partly explain why relapse happens after treatment is stopped. Tofacitinib significantly lowered scalp clonality and the number of expanded CD8+ clones among the top 100 scalp clones. Shared TCR sequences between patients were less evident than in mice, which may be partly attributable to HLA diversity in the patient population. The treated cohort was small, with a single nonresponder, so links between baseline CD8+ expansion and response need larger studies.

The method was the immunoSEQ multiplex PCR assay. For TCR sequencing, RNA was extracted from every sample and reverse transcribed into cDNA to serve as template. First-strand cDNA was synthesized using SuperScript III with a 2:1 mix of oligo-dT and random hexamers. A synthetic immune receptor repertoire was used to gauge amplification bias, and whatever bias remained was removed computationally. The source study handled its data this way. Raw reads were preprocessed for error removal, and CDR3 was defined according to IMGT conventions as running from the conserved cysteine to phenylalanine. Clonality was calculated as 1 minus Shannon entropy normalized by log2 of the number of productive unique TCRs. Whether each scalp clone was CD4 or CD8 was inferred by checking scalp TCRbeta sequences against the CD4 and CD8 repertoires from sorted blood. In TCRdb, the immuneACCESS table is reduced to in-frame sequences with V and J assigned. These tables do not hold every clone; where another copy was compared, an unresolved V gene accounts for under half, and the others remain unexplained. V and J calls and clone size come straight from that table; D and trimming were deduced from the DNA. The table for this sample lists about 150,000 clones; around three fifths of them were counted only once. The ten largest clones represent roughly 0.85% of the sample.

This clone was detected a few times. Its antigen is currently not known. No clone much larger than this one lies a single base away; base qualities are absent. Including cysteine and phenylalanine, the CDR3 has 17 amino acids. The CDR3 DNA has 51 bases and is translated from base 1. The trim is 4 bases for V and 7 bases for J, with a gap of 22 bases between the germline ends. CDR1 MNHEY and CDR2 SMNVEV are derived from the germline V gene (reference sequence). This sample's time point label indicates: about 4 weeks on oral tofacitinib. The sample's treatment or condition, from its label and the paper: oral pan-JAK inhibitor, 5-10 mg twice daily. Lesional scalp punch biopsies and peripheral blood were collected from alopecia areata patients. PBMCs were isolated by density centrifugation and stained for CD3, CD4 and CD8, and CD4+ and CD8+ T cells were sorted on a FACSAria.

The TCR was taken from a human donor with alopecia areata. Recombination joined TRBV27 with TRBJ2-2; the D segment cannot be called with confidence. The sequences come from CD4+ T cells sorted from blood, collected at week 4, from a patient treated with tofacitinib. The sequence in DNA is TGTGCCAGCAGTTCCCAGTCTTTTCGGGCCCGAGGCGGGGAGCTGTTTTTT. The translation is CASSSQSFRARGGELFF.